Sequencing of this TCR beta chain was carried out in a study of T cells in tuberculosis. This CDR3 has 13 residues. CDR1 and CDR2 from the germline V gene are LNHDA and SQIVND (reference sequence). The V end was cut by 6 bases, the J end by 1 base, with 9 bases between. Thawed, overnight-rested PBMC were stained with GMM-loaded CD1B tetramer, viability dye and anti-CD3, then sorted. The lipid loaded on the CD1B tetramers was C32 glucose monomycolate from Rhodococcus equi. Each donor contributed 80,000 to 100,000 sorted tetramer-negative cells. Sequenced by immunoSEQ multiplex PCR; TCRdb stores in-frame clones only, minus some. The sample gives 80,000 to 100,000 clones, approximately 91% of which show up once; about 1.9% is in the top ten.

Input material: CD1b-GMM tetramer-negative cells sorted from PBMCs. The V gene is TRBV19, the J gene TRBJ1-1; D not resolved. This receptor was taken from an adult woman with latent tuberculosis. The chain's CDR3 is CASRENGNTEAFF. In DNA form, the CDR3 reads TGTGCCAGTAGGGAGAACGGGAACACTGAAGCTTTCTTT. The full variable domain, with the rest looked up from reference TRBV19 and TRBJ1-1, is DGGITQSPKYLFRKEGQNVTLSCEQNLNHDAMYWYRQDPGQGLRLIYYSQIVNDFQKGDIAEGYSVSREKKESFPLTVTSAQKNPTAFYLCASRENGNTEAFFGQGTRLTVV.